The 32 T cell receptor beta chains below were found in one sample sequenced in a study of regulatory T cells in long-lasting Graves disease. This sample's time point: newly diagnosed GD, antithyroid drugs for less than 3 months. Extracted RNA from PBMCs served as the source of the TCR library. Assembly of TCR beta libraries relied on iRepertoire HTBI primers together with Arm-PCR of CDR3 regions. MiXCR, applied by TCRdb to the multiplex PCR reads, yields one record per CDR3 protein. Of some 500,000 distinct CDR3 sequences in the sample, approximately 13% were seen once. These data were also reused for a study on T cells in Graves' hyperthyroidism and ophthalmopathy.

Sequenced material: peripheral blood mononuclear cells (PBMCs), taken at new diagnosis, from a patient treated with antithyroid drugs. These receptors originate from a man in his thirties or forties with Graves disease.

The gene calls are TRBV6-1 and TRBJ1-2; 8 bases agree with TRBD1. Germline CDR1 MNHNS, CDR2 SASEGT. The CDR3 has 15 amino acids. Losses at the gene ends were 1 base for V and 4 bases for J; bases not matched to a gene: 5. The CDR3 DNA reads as TGTGCCAGCAGTGAAGGAATGGGACAGGTCTATGGCTACACCTTC. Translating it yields CASSEGMGQVYGYTF.

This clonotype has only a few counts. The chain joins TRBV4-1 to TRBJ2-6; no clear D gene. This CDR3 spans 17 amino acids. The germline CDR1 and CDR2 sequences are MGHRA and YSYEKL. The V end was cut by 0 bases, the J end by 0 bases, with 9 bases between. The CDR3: CASSQDQPASGANVLTF. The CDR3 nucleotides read TGCGCCAGCAGCCAAGATCAGCCAGCCTCTGGGGCCAACGTCCTGACTTTC.

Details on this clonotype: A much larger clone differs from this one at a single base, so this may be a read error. CDR3 sequence reads: CSAAGGQGGQLQHF. The DNA of the CDR3 is TGCAGTGCTGCCGGGGGACAGGGGGGACAGCTCCAGCATTTT. V and J are TRBV20-1 and TRBJ1-5; 11 bases match TRBD1. CDR3 length: 14 residues. Germline V gene lookup returns CDR1 DFQATT and CDR2 SNEGSKA (reference sequence).

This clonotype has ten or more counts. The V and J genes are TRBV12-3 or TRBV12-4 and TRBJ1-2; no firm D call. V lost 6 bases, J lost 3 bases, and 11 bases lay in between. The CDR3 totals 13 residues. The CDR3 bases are TGTGCCAGCAGACGCGGGAGAGACTATGGCTACACCTTC. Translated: CASRRGRDYGYTF.

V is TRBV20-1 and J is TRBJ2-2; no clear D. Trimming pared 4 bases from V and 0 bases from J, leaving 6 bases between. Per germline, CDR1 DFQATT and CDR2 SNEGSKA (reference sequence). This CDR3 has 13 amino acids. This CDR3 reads CSATQTNTGELFF. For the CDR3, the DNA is TGCAGTGCTACACAAACGAACACCGGGGAGCTGTTTTTT.

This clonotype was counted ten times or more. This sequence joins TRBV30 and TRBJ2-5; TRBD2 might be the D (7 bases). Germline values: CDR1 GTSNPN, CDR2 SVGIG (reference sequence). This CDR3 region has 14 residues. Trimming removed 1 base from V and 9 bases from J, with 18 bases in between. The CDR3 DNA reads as TGTGCCTGGAGTGCCACAAGGGGGGGTGGGGCCCAGTACTTC. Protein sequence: CAWSATRGGGAQYF.

CDR3 DNA sequence: TGTGCCTGGAGTGTCAACAGGGCGGGTCAGCCCCAGCATTTT. The encoded protein is CAWSVNRAGQPQHF. The chain couples TRBV30 to TRBJ1-5, with D perhaps TRBD1 (6 bases). The CDR3 is made up of 14 amino acids. CDR1 and CDR2 (germline): GTSNPN, SVGIG (reference sequence). Trimming shortened V by 0 bases and J by 6 bases, and 12 bases separated the two germline ends.

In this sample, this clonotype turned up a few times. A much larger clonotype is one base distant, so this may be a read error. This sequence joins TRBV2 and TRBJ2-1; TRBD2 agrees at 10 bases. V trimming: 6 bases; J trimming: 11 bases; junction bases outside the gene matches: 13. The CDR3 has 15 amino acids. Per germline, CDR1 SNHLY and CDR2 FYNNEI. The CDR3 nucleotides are TGTGCCAGCAGGGTCCGGCTAGCGGGAGTACTTAAGCAGTTCTTC. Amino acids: CASRVRLAGVLKQFF.

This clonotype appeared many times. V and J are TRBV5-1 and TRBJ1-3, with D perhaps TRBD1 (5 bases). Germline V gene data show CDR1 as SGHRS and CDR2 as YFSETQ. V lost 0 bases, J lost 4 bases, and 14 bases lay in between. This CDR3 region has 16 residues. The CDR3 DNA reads TGCGCCAGCAGCTTGGGCCCCGGGGCAGCAGGAAACACCATATATTTT. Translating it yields CASSLGPGAAGNTIYF.

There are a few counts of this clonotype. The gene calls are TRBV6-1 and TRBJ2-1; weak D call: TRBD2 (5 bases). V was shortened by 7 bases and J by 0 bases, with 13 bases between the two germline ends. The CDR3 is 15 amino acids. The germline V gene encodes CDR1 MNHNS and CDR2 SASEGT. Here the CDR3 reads CASKDYQSSYNEQFF. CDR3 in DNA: TGTGCCAGCAAAGACTACCAGAGCTCCTACAATGAGCAGTTCTTC.

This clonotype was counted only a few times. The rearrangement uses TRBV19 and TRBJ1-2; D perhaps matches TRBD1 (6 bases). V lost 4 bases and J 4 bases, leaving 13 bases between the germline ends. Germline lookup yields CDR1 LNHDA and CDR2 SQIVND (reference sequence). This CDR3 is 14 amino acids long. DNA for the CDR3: TGTGCCAGTAGTAAGGACAGCGGTTTCTATGGCTACACCTTC. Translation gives CASSKDSGFYGYTF.

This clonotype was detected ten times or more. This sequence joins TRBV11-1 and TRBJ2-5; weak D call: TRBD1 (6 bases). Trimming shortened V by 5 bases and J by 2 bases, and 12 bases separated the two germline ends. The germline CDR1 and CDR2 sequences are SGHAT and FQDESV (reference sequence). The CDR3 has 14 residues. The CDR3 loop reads CASSPYRVQETQYF. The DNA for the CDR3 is TGTGCCAGCAGCCCCTACAGGGTGCAAGAGACCCAGTACTTC. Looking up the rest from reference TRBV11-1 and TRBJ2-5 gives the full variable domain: EAEVAQSPRYKITEKSQAVAFWCDPISGHATLYWYRQILGQGPELLVQFQDESVVDDSQLPKDRFSAERLKGVDSTLKIQPAELGDSAMYLCASSPYRVQETQYFGPGTRLLVL.

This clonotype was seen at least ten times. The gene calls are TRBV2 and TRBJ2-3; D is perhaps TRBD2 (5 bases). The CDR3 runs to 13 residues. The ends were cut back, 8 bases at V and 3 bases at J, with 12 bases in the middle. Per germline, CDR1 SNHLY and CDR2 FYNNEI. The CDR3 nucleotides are TGTGCCAGCCTTCTAACTAGGACAGATACGCAGTATTTT. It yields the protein CASLLTRTDTQYF.

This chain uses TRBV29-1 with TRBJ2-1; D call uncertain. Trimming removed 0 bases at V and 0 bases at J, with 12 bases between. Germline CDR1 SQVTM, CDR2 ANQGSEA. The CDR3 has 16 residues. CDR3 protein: CSVEDPGRISYNEQFF. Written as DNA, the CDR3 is TGCAGCGTTGAAGATCCTGGGCGGATCTCCTACAATGAGCAGTTCTTC.

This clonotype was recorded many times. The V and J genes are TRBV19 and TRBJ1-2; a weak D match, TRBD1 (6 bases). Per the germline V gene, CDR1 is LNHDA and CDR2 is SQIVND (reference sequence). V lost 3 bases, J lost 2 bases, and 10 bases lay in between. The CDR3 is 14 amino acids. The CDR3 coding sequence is TGTGCCAGTAGTATCCAACAGGGCAACTATGGCTACACCTTC. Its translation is CASSIQQGNYGYTF. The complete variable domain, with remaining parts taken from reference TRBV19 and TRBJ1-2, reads DGGITQSPKYLFRKEGQNVTLSCEQNLNHDAMYWYRQDPGQGLRLIYYSQIVNDFQKGDIAEGYSVSREKKESFPLTVTSAQKNPTAFYLCASSIQQGNYGYTFGSGTRLTVV.

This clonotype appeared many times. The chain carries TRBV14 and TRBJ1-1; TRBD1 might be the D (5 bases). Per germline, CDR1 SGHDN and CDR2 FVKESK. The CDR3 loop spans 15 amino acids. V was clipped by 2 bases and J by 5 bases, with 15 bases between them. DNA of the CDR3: TGTGCCAGCAGCCAACAGTCCAGGGCCAGGACTGAAGCTTTCTTT. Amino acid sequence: CASSQQSRARTEAFF.

CDR3 DNA sequence: TGTGCCAGCAGCTTAAGAATCCCGACTAGCGGGAACACAGATACGCAGTATTTT. The encoded protein is CASSLRIPTSGNTDTQYF. V is TRBV11-2 and J is TRBJ2-3; 11 bases fit TRBD2. CDR3 length: 18 residues. Unmatched junction bases numbered 9, after V lost 2 bases and J lost 2 bases. CDR1 and CDR2 (germline): SGHAT, FQNNGV.

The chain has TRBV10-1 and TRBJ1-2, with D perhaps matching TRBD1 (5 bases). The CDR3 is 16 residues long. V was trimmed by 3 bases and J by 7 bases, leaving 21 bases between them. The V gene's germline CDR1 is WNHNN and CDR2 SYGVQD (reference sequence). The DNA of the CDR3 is TGCGCCAGCAGTGATTTCCCGGTTGGGAGGGGCTGTGGCTACACCTTC. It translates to CASSDFPVGRGCGYTF.

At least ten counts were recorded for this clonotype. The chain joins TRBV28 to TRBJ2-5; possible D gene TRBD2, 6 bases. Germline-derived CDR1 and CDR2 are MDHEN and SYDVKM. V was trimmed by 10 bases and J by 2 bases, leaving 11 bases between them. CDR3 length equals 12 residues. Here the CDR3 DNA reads TGTGCCAACGGGACTGCACAAGAGACCCAGTACTTC. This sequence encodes CANGTAQETQYF.

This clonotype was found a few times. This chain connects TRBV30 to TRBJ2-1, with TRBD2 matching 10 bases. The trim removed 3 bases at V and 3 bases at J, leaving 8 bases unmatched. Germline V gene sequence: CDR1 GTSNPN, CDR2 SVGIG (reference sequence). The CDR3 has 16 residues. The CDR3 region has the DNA TGTGCCTGGAGGGGTAGCGGGAGGAAGTTCTACAATGAGCAGTTCTTC. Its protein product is CAWRGSGRKFYNEQFF. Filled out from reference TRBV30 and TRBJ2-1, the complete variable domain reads SQTIHQWPATLVQPVGSPLSLECTVEGTSNPNLYWYRQAAGRGLQLLFYSVGIGQISSEVPQNLSASRPQDRQFILSSKKLLLSDSGFYLCAWRGSGRKFYNEQFFGPGTRLTVL.

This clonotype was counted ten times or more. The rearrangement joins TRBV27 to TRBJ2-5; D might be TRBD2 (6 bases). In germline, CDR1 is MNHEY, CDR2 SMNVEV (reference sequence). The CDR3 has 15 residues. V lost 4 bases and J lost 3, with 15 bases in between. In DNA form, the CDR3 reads TGTGCCAGCAGTTCTCCCGGGACTCCTGAAGAGACCCAGTACTTC. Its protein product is CASSSPGTPEETQYF.

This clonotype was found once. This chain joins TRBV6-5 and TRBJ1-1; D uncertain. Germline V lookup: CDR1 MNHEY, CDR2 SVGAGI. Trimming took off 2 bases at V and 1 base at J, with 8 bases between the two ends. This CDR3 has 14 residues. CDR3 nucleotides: TGTGCCAGCAGTTACGGGATATCGAACACTGAAGCTTTCTTT. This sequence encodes CASSYGISNTEAFF.

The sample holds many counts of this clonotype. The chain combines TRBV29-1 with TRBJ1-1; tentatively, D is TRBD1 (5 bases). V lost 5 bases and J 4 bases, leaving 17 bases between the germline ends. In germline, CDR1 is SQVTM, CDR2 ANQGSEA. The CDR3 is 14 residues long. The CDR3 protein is CSVQGLLSGTEAFF. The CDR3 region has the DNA TGCAGCGTTCAGGGACTATTAAGTGGCACTGAAGCTTTCTTT. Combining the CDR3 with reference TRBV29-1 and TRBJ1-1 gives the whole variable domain SAVISQKPSRDICQRGTSLTIQCQVDSQVTMMFWYRQQPGQSLTLIATANQGSEATYESGFVIDKFPISRPNLTFSTLTVSNMSPEDSSIYLCSVQGLLSGTEAFFGQGTRLTVV.

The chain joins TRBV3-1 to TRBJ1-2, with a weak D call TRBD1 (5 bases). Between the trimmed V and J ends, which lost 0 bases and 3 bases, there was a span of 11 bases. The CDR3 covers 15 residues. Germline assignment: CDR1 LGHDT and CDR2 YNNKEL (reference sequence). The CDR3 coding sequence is TGTGCCAGCAGCCAAGATACCAGGGATTACTATGGCTACACCTTC. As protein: CASSQDTRDYYGYTF.

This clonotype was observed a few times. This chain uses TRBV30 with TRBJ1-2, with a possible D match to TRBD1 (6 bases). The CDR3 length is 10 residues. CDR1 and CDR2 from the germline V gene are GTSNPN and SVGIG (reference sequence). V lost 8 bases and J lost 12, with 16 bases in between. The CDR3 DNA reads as TGTGCCGCAGGGGCCCCCCGCCACACCTTC. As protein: CAAGAPRHTF.

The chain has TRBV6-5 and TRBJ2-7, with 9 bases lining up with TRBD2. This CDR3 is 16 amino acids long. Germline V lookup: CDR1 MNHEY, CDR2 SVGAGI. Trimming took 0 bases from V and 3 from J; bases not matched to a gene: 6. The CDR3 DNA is TGTGCCAGCAGTTACTCCCGGCTAGCGGGACTCTACGAGCAGTACTTC. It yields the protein CASSYSRLAGLYEQYF.

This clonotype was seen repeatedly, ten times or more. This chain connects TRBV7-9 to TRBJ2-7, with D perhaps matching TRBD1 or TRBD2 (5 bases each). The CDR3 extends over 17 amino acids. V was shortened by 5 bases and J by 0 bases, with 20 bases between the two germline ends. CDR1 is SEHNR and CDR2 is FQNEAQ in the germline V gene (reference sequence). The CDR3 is CASSQIGGEGTSYEQYF. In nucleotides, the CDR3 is TGTGCCAGCAGCCAGATAGGTGGTGAGGGGACCTCCTACGAGCAGTACTTC.

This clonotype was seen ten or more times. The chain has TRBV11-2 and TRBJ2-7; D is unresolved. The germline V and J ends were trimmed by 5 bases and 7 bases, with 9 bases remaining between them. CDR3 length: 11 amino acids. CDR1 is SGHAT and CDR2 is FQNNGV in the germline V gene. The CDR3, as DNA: TGTGCCAGCAGCCCCTTAGTAGAGCAGTACTTC. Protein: CASSPLVEQYF.

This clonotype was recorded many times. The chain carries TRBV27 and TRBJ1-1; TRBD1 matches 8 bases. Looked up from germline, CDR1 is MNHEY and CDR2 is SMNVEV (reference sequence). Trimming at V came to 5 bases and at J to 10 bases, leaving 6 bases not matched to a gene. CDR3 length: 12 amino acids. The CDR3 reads CASSIQGGSAFF. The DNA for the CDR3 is TGTGCCAGCAGTATACAGGGGGGGTCAGCTTTCTTT.

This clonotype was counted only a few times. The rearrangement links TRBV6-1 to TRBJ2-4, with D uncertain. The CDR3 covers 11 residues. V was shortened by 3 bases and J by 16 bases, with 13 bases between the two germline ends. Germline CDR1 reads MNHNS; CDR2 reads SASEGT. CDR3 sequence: CASSERVKIYF. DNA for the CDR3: TGTGCCAGCAGTGAGAGAGTTAAAATCTACTTC.

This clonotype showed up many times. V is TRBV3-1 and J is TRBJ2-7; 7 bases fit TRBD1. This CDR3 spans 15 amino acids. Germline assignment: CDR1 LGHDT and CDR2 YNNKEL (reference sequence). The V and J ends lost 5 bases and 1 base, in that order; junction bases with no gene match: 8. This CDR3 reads CASSFSRDSSYEQYF. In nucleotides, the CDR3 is TGTGCCAGCAGCTTTTCCCGGGACAGTTCCTACGAGCAGTACTTC.

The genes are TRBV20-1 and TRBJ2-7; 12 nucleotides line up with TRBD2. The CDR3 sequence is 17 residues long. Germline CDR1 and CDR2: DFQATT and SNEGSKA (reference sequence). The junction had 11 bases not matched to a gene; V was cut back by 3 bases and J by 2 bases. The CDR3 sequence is CSARARLAGVLTYEQYF. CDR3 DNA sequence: TGCAGTGCTAGGGCCAGACTAGCGGGAGTCCTCACCTACGAGCAGTACTTC.